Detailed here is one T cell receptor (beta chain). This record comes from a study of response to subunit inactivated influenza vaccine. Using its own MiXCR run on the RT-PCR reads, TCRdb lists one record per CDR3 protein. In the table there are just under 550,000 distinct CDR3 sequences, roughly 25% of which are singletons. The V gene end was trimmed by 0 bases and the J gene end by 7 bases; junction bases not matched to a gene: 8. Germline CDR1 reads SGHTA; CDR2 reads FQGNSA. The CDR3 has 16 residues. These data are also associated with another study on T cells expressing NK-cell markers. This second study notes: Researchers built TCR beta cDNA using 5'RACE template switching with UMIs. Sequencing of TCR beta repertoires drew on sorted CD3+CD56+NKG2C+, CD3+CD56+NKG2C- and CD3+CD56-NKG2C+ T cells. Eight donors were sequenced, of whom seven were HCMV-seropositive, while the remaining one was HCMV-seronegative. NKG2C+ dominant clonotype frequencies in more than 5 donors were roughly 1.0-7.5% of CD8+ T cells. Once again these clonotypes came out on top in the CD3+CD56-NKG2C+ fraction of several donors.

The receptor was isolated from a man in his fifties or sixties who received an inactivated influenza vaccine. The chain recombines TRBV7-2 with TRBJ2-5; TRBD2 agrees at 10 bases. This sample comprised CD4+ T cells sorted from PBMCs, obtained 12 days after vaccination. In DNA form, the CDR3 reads TGTGCCAGCAGCTTAGCGCTAGCGGGAGCTTTTGGGACCCAGTACTTC. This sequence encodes CASSLALAGAFGTQYF.